This record concerns one TCR beta chain sequence. The antigen is undetermined. The CDR3 has 14 residues. The germline V gene encodes CDR1 LNHDA and CDR2 SQIVND (reference sequence). The germline V and J ends were trimmed by 5 bases and 2 bases, with 12 bases remaining between them. This specimen comes from a study of identical twins. Overall study results and limits: Beta clonotypes that were abundant in cord blood contained fewer insertions, a pattern absent from memory repertoires. Out-of-frame alpha sequences common to twins exhibited an excess of low generation probability. Out-of-frame sharing of TCR alpha in monozygotic twins was underestimated by models.

cDNA molecules carried unique molecular identifiers, and template switching added a universal primer site. TCRdb reprocessed the 5' RACE reads with MiXCR, giving one entry per CDR3 protein. The sample lists approximately 240,000 distinct CDR3 sequences, over 12% seen once, with 8.8% in the top ten. V usage is TRBV19 and J usage is TRBJ1-2, with D possibly matching TRBD1 (5 bases). The receptor comes from a woman aged 18 to 35 in good health. The sequenced sample consisted of memory (CD45RO+) T cells sorted from blood. Here the CDR3 reads CASSPRALNYGYTF. The CDR3 DNA reads TGTGCCAGTAGTCCCAGGGCCTTAAACTATGGCTACACCTTC.